Sequencing of this T cell receptor beta chain was carried out in a study of PD-L1 blockade in urothelial cancer. The table came from immunoSEQ multiplex PCR; TCRdb's copy has only in-frame clones and leaves some out. The sample comprises more than 90,000 clones, roughly 87% of which are singletons, and 1.5% to 2.5% rests with the top ten. The CDR3 contains 13 residues. Germline V lookup: CDR1 SGDLS, CDR2 YYNGEE. V lost 4 bases, J lost 5 bases, and 13 bases lay in between. Regarding time point: pretreatment peripheral blood. The receptor's source is a man aged 55 to 70 with urothelial cancer. The sequencing used PBMCs, collected around atezolizumab (anti-PD-L1) treatment. The chain joins TRBV9 to TRBJ2-7, with D possibly TRBD2 on 5 matching bases. CDR3: CASSRSLRDEQYF. The CDR3, as DNA: TGTGCCAGCAGCCGATCCTTGAGGGACGAGCAGTACTTC.